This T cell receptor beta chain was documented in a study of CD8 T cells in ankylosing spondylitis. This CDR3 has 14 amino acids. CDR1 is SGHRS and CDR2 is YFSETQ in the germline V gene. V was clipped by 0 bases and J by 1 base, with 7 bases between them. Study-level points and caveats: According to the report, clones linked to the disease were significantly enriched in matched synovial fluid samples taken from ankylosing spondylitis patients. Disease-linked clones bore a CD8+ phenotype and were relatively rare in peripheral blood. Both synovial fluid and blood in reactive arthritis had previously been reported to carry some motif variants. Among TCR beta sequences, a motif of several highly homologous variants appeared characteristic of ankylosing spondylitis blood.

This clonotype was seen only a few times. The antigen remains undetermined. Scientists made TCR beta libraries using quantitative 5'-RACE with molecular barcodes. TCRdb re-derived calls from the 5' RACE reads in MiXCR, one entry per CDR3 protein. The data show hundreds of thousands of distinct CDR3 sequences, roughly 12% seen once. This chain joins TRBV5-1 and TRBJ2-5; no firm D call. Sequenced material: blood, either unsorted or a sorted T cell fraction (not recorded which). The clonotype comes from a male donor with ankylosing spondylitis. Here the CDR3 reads CASSLEASQETQYF. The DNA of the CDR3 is TGCGCCAGCAGCTTGGAGGCCAGCCAAGAGACCCAGTACTTC.